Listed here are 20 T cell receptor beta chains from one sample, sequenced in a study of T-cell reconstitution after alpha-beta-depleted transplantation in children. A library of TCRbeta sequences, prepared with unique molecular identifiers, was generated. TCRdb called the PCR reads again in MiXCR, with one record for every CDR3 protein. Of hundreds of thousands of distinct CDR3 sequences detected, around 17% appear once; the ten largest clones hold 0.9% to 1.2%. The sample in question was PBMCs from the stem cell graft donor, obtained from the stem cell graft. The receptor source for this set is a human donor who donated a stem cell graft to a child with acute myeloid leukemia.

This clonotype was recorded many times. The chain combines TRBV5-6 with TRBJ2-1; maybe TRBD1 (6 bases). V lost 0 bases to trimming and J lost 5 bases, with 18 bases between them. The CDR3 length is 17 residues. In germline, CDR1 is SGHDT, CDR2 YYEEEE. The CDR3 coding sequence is TGTGCCAGCAGCTTGGCTGCAGGGGCTCGTTTGCACAATGAGCAGTTCTTC. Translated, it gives CASSLAAGARLHNEQFF.

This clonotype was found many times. The CDR3 sequence is CSAPQNTEAFF. The CDR3, as DNA: TGCAGTGCTCCCCAGAACACTGAAGCTTTCTTT. This chain joins TRBV20-1 and TRBJ1-1; D unresolved. Germline V gives CDR1 DFQATT, CDR2 SNEGSKA (reference sequence). V shed 5 bases and J shed 1 base, with 5 bases lying between them. The CDR3 is made up of 11 amino acids.

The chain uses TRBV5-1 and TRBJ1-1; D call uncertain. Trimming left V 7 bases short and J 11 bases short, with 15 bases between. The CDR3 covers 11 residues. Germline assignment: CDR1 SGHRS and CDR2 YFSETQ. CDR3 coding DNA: TGCGCCAGCCGCACGACCGAGACGGCTTTCTTT. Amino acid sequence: CASRTTETAFF.

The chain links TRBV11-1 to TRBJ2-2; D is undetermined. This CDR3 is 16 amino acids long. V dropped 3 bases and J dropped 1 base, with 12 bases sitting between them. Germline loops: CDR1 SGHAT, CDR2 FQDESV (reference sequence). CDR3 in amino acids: CASSFLPVGNTGELFF. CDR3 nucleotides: TGTGCCAGCAGCTTCCTACCCGTGGGGAACACCGGGGAGCTGTTTTTT.

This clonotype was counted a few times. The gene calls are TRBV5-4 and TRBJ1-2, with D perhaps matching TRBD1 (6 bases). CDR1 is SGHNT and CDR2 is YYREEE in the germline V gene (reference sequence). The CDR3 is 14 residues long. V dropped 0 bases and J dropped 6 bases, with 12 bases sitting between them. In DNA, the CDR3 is TGTGCCAGCAGCTTGGGACAGGAACTACATGGCTACACCTTC. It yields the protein CASSLGQELHGYTF.

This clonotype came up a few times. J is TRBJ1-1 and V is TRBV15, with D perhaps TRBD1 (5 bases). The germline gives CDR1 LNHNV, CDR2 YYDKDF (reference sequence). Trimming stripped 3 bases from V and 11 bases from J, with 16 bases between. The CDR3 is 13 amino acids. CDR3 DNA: TGTGCCACCAGCAGCGAAAAGACAGCCCAGGCTTTCTTT. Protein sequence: CATSSEKTAQAFF.

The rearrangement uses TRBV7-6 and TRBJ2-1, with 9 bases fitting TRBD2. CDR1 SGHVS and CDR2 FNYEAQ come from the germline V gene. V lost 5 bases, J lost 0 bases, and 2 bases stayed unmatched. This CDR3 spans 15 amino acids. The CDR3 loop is CASSVLAGSYNEQFF. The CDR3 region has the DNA TGTGCCAGCAGCGTACTAGCGGGCTCCTACAATGAGCAGTTCTTC.

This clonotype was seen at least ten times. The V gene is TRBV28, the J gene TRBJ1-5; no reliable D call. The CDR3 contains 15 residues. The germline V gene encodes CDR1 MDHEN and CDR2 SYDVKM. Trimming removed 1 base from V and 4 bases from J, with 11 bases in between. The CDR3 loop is CASSLSTTRNQPQHF. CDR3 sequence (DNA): TGTGCCAGCAGTTTATCGACAACGCGTAATCAGCCCCAGCATTTT.

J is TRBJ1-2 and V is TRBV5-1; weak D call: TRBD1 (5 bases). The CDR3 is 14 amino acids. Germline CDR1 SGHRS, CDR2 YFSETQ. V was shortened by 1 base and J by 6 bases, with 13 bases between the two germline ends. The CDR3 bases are TGCGCCAGCAGCTTGCAAGGGGCGCTCGATGGCTACACCTTC. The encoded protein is CASSLQGALDGYTF.

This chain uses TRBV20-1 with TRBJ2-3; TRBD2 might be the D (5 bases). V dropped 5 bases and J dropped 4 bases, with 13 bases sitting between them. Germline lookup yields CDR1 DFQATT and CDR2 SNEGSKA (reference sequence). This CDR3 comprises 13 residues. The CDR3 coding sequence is TGCAGTGCTGGGGAGTTAGTGCCAGATACGCAGTATTTT. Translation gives CSAGELVPDTQYF.

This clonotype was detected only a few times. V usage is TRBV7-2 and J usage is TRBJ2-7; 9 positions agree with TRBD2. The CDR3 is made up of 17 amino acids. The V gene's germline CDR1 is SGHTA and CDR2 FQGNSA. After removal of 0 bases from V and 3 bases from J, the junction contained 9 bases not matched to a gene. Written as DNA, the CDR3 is TGTGCCAGCAGCTTAGCGGCTAGCGGGATCGGGTACTACGAGCAGTACTTC. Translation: CASSLAASGIGYYEQYF.

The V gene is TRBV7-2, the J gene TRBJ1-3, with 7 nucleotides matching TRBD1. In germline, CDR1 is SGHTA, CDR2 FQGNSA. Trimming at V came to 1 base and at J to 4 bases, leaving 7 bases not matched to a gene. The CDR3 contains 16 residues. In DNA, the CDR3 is TGTGCCAGCAGCTTAGATTCCGGGACAGTCGGAAACACCATATATTTT. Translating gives CASSLDSGTVGNTIYF.

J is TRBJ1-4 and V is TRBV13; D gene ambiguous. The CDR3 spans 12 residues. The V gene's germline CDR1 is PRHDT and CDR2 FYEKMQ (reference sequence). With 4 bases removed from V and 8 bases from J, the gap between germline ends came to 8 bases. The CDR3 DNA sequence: TGTGCCAGCAGCTCCGATGGGGAAAAACTGTTTTTT. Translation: CASSSDGEKLFF.

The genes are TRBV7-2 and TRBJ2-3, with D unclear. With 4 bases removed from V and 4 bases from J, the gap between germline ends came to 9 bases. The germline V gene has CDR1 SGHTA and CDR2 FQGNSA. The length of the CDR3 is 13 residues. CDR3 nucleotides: TGTGCCAGCAGCTCGGACCCCCCAGATACGCAGTATTTT. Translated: CASSSDPPDTQYF.

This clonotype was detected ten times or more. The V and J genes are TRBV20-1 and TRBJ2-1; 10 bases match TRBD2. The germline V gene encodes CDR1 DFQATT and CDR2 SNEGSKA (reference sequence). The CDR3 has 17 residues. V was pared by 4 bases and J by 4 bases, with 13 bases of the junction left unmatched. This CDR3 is CSATSSGGHQFYNEQFF. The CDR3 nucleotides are TGCAGTGCTACTTCTAGCGGGGGCCACCAGTTTTACAATGAGCAGTTCTTC.

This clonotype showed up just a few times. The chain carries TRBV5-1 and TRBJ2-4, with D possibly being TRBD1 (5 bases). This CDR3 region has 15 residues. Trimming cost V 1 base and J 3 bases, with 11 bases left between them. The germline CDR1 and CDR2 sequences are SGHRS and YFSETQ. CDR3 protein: CASSLFRDGKNIQYF. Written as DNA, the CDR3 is TGCGCCAGCAGCTTGTTCAGGGATGGCAAAAACATTCAGTACTTC.

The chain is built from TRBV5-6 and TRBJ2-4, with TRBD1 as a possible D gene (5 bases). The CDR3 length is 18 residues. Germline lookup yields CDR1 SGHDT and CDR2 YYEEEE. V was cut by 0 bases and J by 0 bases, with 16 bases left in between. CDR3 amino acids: CASSLASQGRLAKNIQYF. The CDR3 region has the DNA TGTGCCAGCAGCTTGGCCTCGCAGGGCCGACTAGCCAAAAACATTCAGTACTTC.

The CDR3: CASSFNKGEQFF. The CDR3 DNA sequence: TGTGCCAGCAGTTTTAATAAGGGTGAGCAGTTCTTC. The V and J genes are TRBV7-2 and TRBJ2-1; D uncertain. V lost 6 bases, J lost 9 bases, and 12 bases lay in between. Germline CDR1 SGHTA, CDR2 FQGNSA. The CDR3 extends over 12 amino acids.

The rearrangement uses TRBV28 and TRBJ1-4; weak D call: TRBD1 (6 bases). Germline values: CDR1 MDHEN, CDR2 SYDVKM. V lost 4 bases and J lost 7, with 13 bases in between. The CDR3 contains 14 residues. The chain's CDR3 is CASSSLRGAEKLFF. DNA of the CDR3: TGTGCCAGCAGTTCGCTAAGGGGGGCTGAAAAACTGTTTTTT.

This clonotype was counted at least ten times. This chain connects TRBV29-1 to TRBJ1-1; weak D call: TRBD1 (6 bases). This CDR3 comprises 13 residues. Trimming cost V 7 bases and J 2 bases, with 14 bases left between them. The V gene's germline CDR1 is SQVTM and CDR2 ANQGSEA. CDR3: CSANRDINTEAFF. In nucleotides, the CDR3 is TGCAGCGCGAACCGGGACATAAACACTGAAGCTTTCTTT.